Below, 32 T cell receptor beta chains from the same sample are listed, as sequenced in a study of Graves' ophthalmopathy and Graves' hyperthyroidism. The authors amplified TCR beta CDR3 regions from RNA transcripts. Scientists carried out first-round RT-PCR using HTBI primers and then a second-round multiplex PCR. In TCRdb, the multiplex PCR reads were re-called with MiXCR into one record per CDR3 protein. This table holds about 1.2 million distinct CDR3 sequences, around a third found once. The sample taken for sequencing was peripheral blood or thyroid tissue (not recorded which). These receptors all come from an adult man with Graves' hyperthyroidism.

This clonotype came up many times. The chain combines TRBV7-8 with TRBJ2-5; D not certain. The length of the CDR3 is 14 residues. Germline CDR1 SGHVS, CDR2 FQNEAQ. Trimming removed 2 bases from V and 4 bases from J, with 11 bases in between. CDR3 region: CASSLSKGIETQYF. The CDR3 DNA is TGTGCCAGCAGCTTATCAAAGGGAATAGAGACCCAGTACTTC.

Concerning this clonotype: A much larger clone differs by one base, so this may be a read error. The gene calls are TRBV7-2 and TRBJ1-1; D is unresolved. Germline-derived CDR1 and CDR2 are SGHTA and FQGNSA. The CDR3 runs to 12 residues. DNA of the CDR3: TGTGCCAGCAGCTTCGGTACCACTGGAGCTTTCTTT. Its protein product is CASSFGTTGAFF.

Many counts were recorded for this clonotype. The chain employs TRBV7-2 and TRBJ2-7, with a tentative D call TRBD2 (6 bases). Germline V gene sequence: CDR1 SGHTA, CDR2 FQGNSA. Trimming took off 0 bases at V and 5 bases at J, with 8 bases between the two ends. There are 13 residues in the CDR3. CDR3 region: CASSLAGGDEQYF. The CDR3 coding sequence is TGTGCCAGCAGCTTAGCAGGCGGGGACGAGCAGTACTTC.

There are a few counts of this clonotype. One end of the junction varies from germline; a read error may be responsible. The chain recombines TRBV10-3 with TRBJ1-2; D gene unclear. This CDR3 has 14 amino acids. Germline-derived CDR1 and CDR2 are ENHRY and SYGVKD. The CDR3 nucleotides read TGTGCCAGCAGTCCTCGTGGGGTTAGCTATGGCTACACCTTC. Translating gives CASSPRGVSYGYTF.

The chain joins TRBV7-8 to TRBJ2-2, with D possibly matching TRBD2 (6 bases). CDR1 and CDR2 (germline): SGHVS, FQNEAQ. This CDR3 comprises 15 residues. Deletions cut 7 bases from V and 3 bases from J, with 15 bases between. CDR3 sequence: CASTPIGRDTGELFF. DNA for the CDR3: TGTGCCAGCACCCCAATCGGGAGAGACACCGGGGAGCTGTTTTTT.

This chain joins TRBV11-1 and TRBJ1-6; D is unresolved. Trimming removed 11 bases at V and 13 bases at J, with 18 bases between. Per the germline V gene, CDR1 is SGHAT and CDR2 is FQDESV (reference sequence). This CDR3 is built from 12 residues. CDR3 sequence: CAAGLHTSPLHF. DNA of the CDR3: TGTGCCGCCGGACTCCACACATCGCCCCTCCACTTT.

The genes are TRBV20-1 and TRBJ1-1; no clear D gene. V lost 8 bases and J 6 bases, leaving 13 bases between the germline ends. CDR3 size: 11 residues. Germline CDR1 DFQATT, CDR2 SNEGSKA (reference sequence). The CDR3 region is CSQHRFSEAFF. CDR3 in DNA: TGCAGTCAGCATCGTTTCTCTGAAGCTTTCTTT.

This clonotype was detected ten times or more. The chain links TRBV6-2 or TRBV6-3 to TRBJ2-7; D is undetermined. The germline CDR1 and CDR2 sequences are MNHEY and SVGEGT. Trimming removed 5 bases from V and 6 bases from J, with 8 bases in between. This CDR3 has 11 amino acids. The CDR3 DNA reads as TGTGCCAGCAGTATGACCCTCGAGCAGTACTTC. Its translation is CASSMTLEQYF.

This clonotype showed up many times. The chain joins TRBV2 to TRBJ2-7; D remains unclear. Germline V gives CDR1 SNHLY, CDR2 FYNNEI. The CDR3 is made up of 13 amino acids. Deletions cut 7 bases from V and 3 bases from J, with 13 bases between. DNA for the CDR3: TGTGCCAGCACCCCAGGAACAAACTACGAGCAGTACTTC. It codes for CASTPGTNYEQYF.

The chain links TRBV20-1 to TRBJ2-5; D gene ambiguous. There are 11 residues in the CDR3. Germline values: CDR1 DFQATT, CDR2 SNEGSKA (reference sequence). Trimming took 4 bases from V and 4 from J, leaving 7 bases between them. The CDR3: CSAITRETQYF. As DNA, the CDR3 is TGCAGTGCTATAACTCGAGAGACCCAGTACTTC.

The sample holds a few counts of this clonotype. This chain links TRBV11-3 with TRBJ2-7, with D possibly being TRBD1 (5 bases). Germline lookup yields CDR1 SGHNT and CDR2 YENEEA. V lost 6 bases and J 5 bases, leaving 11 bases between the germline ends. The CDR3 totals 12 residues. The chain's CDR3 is CASRHRIDEQYF. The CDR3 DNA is TGTGCCAGCAGACACAGGATCGACGAGCAGTACTTC.

The CDR3 sequence: CASSLVPGETQYF. CDR3 nucleotide sequence: TGTGCCAGCAGCTTAGTCCCGGGTGAGACCCAGTACTTC. J is TRBJ2-5 and V is TRBV11-2; D unresolved. Looked up from germline, CDR1 is SGHAT and CDR2 is FQNNGV. V was clipped by 1 base and J by 5 bases, with 8 bases between them. The CDR3 runs to 13 residues. The entire variable domain, with the rest obtained from reference TRBV11-2 and TRBJ2-5, is as follows: EAGVAQSPRYKIIEKRQSVAFWCNPISGHATLYWYQQILGQGPKLLIQFQNNGVVDDSQLPKDRFSAERLKGVDSTLKIQPAKLEDSAVYLCASSLVPGETQYFGPGTRLLVL.

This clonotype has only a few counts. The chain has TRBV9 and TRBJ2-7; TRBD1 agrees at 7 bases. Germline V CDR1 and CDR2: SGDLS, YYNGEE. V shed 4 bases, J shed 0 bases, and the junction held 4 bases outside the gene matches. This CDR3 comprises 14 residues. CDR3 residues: CASSTGDDSYEQYF. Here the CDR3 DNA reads TGTGCCAGCAGCACAGGGGACGACTCCTACGAGCAGTACTTC.

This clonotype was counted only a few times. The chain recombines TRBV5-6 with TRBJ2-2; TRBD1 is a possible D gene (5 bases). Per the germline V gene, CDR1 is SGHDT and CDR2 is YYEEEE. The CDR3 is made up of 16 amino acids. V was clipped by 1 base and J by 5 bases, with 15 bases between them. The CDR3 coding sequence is TGTGCCAGCAGCTTGTCGGTCCAGGGCTGGACCGGGGAGCTGTTTTTT. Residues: CASSLSVQGWTGELFF.

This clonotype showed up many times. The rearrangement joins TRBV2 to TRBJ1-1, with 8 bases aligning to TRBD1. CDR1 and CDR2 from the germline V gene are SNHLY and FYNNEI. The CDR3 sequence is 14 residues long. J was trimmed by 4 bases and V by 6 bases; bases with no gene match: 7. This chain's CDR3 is CASSGQGFSTEAFF. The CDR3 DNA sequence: TGTGCCAGCAGCGGACAGGGTTTCAGCACTGAAGCTTTCTTT.

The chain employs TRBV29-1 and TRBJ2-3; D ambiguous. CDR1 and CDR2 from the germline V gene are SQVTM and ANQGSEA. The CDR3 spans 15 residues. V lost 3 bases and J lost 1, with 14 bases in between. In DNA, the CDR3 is TGCAGCGTTGATGCACTCGTGTTACGCACAGATACGCAGTATTTT. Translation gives CSVDALVLRTDTQYF.

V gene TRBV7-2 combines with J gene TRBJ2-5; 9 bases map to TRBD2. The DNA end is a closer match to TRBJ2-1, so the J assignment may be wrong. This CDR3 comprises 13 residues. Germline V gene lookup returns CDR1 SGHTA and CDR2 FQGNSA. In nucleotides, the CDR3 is TGTGCCAGCAGCTTCGGGACTAGCAGAGAGCAGTTCTTC. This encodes CASSFGTSREQFF.

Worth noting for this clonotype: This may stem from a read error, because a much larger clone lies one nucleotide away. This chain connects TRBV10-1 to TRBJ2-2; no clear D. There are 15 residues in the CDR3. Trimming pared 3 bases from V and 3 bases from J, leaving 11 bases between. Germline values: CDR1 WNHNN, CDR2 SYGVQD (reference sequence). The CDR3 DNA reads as TGCGCCAGCAGTGATACGGTACAGCACACCGGGGAGCTGTTTTTT. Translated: CASSDTVQHTGELFF.

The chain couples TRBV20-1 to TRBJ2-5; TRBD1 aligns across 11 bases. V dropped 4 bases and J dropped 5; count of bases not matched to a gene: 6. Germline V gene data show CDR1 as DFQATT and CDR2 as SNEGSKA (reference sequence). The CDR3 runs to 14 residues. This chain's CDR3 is CSAKIWDRGETQYF. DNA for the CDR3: TGCAGTGCTAAAATCTGGGACAGGGGGGAGACCCAGTACTTC.

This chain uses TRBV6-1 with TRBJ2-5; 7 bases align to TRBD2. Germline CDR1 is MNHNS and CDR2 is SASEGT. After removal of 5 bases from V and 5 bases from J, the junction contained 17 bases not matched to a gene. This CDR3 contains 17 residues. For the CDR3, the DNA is TGTGCCAGCAGTCGAGGAGGCCCGGGGGGTACGGGGGAGACCCAGTACTTC. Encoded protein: CASSRGGPGGTGETQYF.

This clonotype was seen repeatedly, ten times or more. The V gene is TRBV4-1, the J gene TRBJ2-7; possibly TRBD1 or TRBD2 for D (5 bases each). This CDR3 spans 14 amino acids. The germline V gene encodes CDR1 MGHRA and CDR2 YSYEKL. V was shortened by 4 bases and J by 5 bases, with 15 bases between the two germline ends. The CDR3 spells CASSLSPGSDEQYF. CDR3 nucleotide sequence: TGCGCCAGCAGCCTATCTCCAGGGAGTGACGAGCAGTACTTC.

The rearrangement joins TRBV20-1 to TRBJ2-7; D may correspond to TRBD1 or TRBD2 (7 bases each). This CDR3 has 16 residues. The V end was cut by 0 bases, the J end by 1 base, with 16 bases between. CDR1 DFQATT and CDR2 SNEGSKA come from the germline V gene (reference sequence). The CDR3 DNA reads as TGCAGTGCTAGAGAAGGGAGGGGGCTTTCGTCCTACGAGCAGTACTTC. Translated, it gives CSAREGRGLSSYEQYF.

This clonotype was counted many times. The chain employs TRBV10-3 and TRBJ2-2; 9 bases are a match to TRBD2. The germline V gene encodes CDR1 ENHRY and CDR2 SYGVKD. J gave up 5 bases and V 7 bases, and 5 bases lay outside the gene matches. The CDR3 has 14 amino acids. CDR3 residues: CAIMRAGGTGELFF. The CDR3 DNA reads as TGTGCCATCATGAGAGCGGGGGGTACCGGGGAGCTGTTTTTT.

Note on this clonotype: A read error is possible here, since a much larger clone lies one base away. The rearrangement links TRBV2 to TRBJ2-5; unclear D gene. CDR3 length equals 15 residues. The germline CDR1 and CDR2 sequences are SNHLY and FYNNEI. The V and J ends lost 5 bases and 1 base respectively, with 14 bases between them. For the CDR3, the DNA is TGTGCCAGCAGTTTGGGGATTAGGTTCCAAGAGACCCAGTACTTC. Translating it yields CASSLGIRFQETQYF.

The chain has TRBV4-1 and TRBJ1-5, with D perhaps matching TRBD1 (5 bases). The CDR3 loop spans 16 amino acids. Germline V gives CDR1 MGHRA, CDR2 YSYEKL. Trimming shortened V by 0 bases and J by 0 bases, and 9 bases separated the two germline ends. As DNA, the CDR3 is TGCGCCAGCAGCCAAGATTGGGGGTATAGCAATCAGCCCCAGCATTTT. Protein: CASSQDWGYSNQPQHF.

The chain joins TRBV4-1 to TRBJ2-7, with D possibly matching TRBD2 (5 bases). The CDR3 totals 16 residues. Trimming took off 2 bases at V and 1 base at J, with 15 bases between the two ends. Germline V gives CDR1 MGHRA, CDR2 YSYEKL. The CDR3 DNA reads TGCGCCAGCAGCCAATCGGGGTCCCTCGTTTCCTACGAGCAGTACTTC. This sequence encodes CASSQSGSLVSYEQYF.

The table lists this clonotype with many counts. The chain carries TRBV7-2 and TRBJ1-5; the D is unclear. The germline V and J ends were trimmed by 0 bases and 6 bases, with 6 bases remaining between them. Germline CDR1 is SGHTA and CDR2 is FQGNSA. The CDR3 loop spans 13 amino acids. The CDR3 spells CASSLAWGQPQHF. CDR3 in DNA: TGTGCCAGCAGCTTAGCGTGGGGTCAGCCCCAGCATTTT.

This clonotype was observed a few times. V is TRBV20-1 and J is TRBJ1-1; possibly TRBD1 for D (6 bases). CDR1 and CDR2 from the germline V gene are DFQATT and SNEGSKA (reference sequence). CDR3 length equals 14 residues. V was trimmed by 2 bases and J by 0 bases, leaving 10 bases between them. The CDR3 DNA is TGCAGTGCTAGAAAGACAGGCATGAACACTGAAGCTTTCTTT. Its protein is CSARKTGMNTEAFF.

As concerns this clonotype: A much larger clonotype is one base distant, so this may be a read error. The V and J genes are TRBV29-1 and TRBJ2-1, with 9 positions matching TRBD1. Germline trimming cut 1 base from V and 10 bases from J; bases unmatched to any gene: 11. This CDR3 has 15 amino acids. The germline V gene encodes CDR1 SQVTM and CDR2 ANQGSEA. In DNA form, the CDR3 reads TGCAGCGTTGAAGGGATGGGGACAGGGATCCACGAGCAGTTCTTC. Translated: CSVEGMGTGIHEQFF.

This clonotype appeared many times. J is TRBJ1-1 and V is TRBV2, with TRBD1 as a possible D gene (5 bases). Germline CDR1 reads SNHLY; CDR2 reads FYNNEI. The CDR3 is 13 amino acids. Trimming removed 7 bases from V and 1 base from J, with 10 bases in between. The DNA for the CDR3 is TGTGCCAGCATCAGGGAGGGGAACACTGAAGCTTTCTTT. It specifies CASIREGNTEAFF.

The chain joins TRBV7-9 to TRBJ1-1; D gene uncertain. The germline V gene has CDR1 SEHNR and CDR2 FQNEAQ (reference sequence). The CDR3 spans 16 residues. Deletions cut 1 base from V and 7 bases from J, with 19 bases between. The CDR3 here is CASSLVPGNMNGEAFF. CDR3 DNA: TGTGCCAGCAGCTTAGTACCGGGCAACATGAACGGTGAAGCTTTCTTT.

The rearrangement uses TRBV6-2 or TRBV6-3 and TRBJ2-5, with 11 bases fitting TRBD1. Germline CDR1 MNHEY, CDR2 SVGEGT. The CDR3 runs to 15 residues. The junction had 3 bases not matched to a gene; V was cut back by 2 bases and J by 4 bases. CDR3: CASSYGGTGGETQYF. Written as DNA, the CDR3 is TGTGCCAGCAGTTACGGGGGGACAGGGGGAGAGACCCAGTACTTC.